A single sample is the source of the 20 T cell receptor beta chains below, sequenced in a study of cytomegalovirus exposure and HLA in healthy donors. PCR amplification relied on 60 Vbeta primers (plus 13 Jbeta primers). Sequenced by immunoSEQ multiplex PCR; TCRdb stores in-frame clones only, minus some. The table includes more than 140,000 clones, around three fifths detected once. The sequenced material came from PBMCs. The receptors shown here come from a woman aged 30 to 39 in good health and CMV-seropositive.

In this sample, this clone turned up once. The chain employs TRBV19 and TRBJ1-1; D is unclear. Trimming shortened V by 6 bases and J by 4 bases, and 6 bases separated the two germline ends. The CDR3 sequence is 11 residues long. Per germline, CDR1 LNHDA and CDR2 SQIVND (reference sequence). Here the CDR3 reads CASSHFTEAFF. Written as DNA, the CDR3 is TGTGCCAGTAGCCATTTCACTGAAGCTTTCTTT.

Written as DNA, the CDR3 is TGTGCCAGCAGTTTAGGCGGGACAGGGGGGGCCACTGAAGCTTTCTTT. It is translated as CASSLGGTGGATEAFF. The genes are TRBV28 and TRBJ1-1; TRBD1 aligns across 11 bases. Unmatched junction bases numbered 6, after V lost 2 bases and J lost 4 bases. There are 16 residues in the CDR3. Looked up from germline, CDR1 is MDHEN and CDR2 is SYDVKM.

The chain has TRBV4-1 and TRBJ1-5; perhaps TRBD1 as D (5 bases). Germline CDR1 reads MGHRA; CDR2 reads YSYEKL. With 3 bases removed from V and 0 bases from J, the gap between germline ends came to 9 bases. The CDR3 extends over 15 amino acids. In nucleotides, the CDR3 is TGCGCCAGCAGCCAGACGACAGTTAGCAATCAGCCCCAGCATTTT. This sequence encodes CASSQTTVSNQPQHF.

This clone was seen a handful of times. The chain employs TRBV2 and TRBJ1-5, with a tentative D call TRBD1 (6 bases). The CDR3 spans 16 residues. V was pared by 2 bases and J by 4 bases, with 15 bases between. Germline V lookup: CDR1 SNHLY, CDR2 FYNNEI. DNA of the CDR3: TGTGCCAGCAGTGAACAGGGGCGGCTTAAAAATCAGCCCCAGCATTTT. Its translation is CASSEQGRLKNQPQHF.

This chain links TRBV29-1 with TRBJ1-2, with 8 bases aligning to TRBD1. CDR3 length equals 14 residues. V was pared by 7 bases and J by 4 bases, with 11 bases of the junction left unmatched. The germline V gene encodes CDR1 SQVTM and CDR2 ANQGSEA. CDR3 coding DNA: TGCAGCGCTAAGGCAGGGGGCGGCTTCTATGGCTACACCTTC. Its translation: CSAKAGGGFYGYTF.

In its sample, this clone was seen a few times. The chain has TRBV10-2 and TRBJ2-1; maybe TRBD2 (7 bases). This CDR3 is 14 amino acids long. V was cut by 5 bases and J by 6 bases, with 14 bases left in between. Germline V gene data show CDR1 as WSHSY and CDR2 as SAAADI. In DNA, the CDR3 is TGCGCCAGCAGTTCGGGGGGCACATTCAATGAGCAGTTCTTC. It codes for CASSSGGTFNEQFF.

The chain recombines TRBV2 with TRBJ2-5; 10 bases align to TRBD2. The last part of the DNA fits TRBJ2-7 better; the J call may be wrong. The CDR3 loop spans 15 amino acids. Germline V gene sequence: CDR1 SNHLY, CDR2 FYNNEI. CDR3 residues: CASRAASGGSYEQYF. The CDR3 nucleotides read TGTGCCAGCAGGGCTGCTAGCGGGGGCTCCTACGAGCAGTACTTC.

The chain uses TRBV2 and TRBJ2-2, with 10 positions matching TRBD2. V dropped 11 bases and J dropped 3; count of bases not matched to a gene: 12. The CDR3 length is 16 residues. Germline CDR1 SNHLY, CDR2 FYNNEI. The CDR3 coding sequence is TGTGCCTTTCGGCCCGGACTAGCGGATCACACCGGGGAGCTGTTTTTT. Its protein is CAFRPGLADHTGELFF.

The table lists this clone with a count of one. This chain uses TRBV6-5 with TRBJ1-2; D gene ambiguous. Trimming took 3 bases from V and 3 from J, leaving 14 bases between them. CDR3 length: 15 residues. CDR1 and CDR2 from the germline V gene are MNHEY and SVGAGI. This chain's CDR3 is CASSYEEGRDYGYTF. DNA for the CDR3: TGTGCCAGCAGTTATGAGGAGGGAAGGGACTATGGCTACACCTTC.

This clone has a handful of counts. The CDR3 here is CATDRGLYSNQPQHF. The CDR3 nucleotides are TGTGCCACCGACAGGGGACTGTATAGCAATCAGCCCCAGCATTTT. The gene calls are TRBV6-6 and TRBJ1-5; 8 bases agree with TRBD1. CDR1 is MNHNY and CDR2 is SVGAGI in the germline V gene (reference sequence). V shed 10 bases and J 0 bases; nucleotides not matched to a gene: 8. The CDR3 spans 15 residues.

Details on this clone: Only one base separates this from a far larger clonotype, so it likely reflects a read error. This chain joins TRBV5-1 and TRBJ1-2; 7 positions match TRBD1. This CDR3 spans 14 amino acids. The V gene's germline CDR1 is SGHRS and CDR2 YFSETQ. V trimming: 2 bases; J trimming: 10 bases; junction bases outside the gene matches: 11. This CDR3 reads CASSFDRVGSDYTF. The CDR3 DNA reads as TGCGCCAGCAGCTTCGACAGGGTTGGAAGTGACTACACCTTC.

V usage is TRBV6-5 and J usage is TRBJ1-2; D is uncertain. Germline assignment: CDR1 MNHEY and CDR2 SVGAGI. Trimming left V 2 bases short and J 2 bases short, with 6 bases between. This CDR3 region has 13 residues. CDR3: CASSYGGNYGYTF. The CDR3 coding sequence is TGTGCCAGCAGTTACGGAGGGAACTATGGCTACACCTTC.

To note about this clone: Within the sample, other DNA sequences also encode this same CDR3. CDR3 sequence (DNA): TGTGCCAGCAGCCGGAGAGCGGACACTGAAGCTTTCTTT. Amino acids: CASSRRADTEAFF. The chain couples TRBV7-2 to TRBJ1-1, with D unclear. V lost 5 bases, J lost 3 bases, and 10 bases lay in between. CDR3 size: 13 residues. CDR1 and CDR2 from the germline V gene are SGHTA and FQGNSA.

The genes are TRBV6-1 and TRBJ2-6, with D uncertain. CDR3 length equals 15 residues. With 4 bases removed from V and 1 base from J, the gap between germline ends came to 8 bases. The germline V gene encodes CDR1 MNHNS and CDR2 SASEGT. The CDR3 region is CASSGAFSGANVLTF. The CDR3 DNA is TGTGCCAGCAGTGGGGCGTTTTCTGGGGCCAACGTCCTGACTTTC.

This clone has more than one count but fewer than ten. The chain joins TRBV7-8 to TRBJ2-1, with D perhaps matching TRBD1 (6 bases). With 8 bases removed from V and 0 bases from J, the gap between germline ends came to 8 bases. This CDR3 has 13 residues. In germline, CDR1 is SGHVS, CDR2 FQNEAQ. In DNA form, the CDR3 reads TGTGCCAGCGCACAGGGCTCCTACAATGAGCAGTTCTTC. Amino acids: CASAQGSYNEQFF.

The chain has TRBV9 and TRBJ2-3; the D is unclear. Trimming pared 0 bases from V and 5 bases from J, leaving 13 bases between. Germline CDR1 SGDLS, CDR2 YYNGEE. This CDR3 has 15 residues. In nucleotides, the CDR3 is TGTGCCAGCAGCGTAGGGTCCAAGCGAGGAGATACGCAGTATTTT. This translates into CASSVGSKRGDTQYF.

As regards this clone: The same CDR3 arises from other DNA sequences in this sample as well. V usage is TRBV2 and J usage is TRBJ1-4, with TRBD1 as a possible D gene (5 bases). CDR3 length: 14 residues. Germline V lookup: CDR1 SNHLY, CDR2 FYNNEI. Between the trimmed V and J ends, which lost 3 bases and 2 bases, there was a span of 7 bases. The CDR3 region is CASSDRATNEKLFF. DNA for the CDR3: TGTGCCAGCAGTGACAGGGCTACTAATGAAAAACTGTTTTTT.

This chain joins TRBV7-9 and TRBJ2-1; maybe TRBD2 (5 bases). V was clipped by 7 bases and J by 9 bases, with 16 bases between them. CDR3 length: 13 residues. CDR1 is SEHNR, CDR2 FQNEAQ, per germline (reference sequence). This CDR3 reads CASTDGELGEQFF. The CDR3 DNA follows: TGTGCCAGCACCGATGGGGAGCTCGGTGAGCAGTTCTTC. Combining the CDR3 with reference TRBV7-9 and TRBJ2-1 gives the whole variable domain DTGVSQNPRHKITKRGQNVTFRCDPISEHNRLYWYRQTLGQGPEFLTYFQNEAQLEKSRLLSDRFSAERPKGSFSTLEIQRTEQGDSAMYLCASTDGELGEQFFGPGTRLTVL.

The V and J genes are TRBV5-4 and TRBJ2-7; D is uncertain. This CDR3 spans 13 amino acids. The germline V and J ends were trimmed by 3 bases and 2 bases, with 9 bases remaining between them. Germline V CDR1 and CDR2: SGHNT, YYREEE (reference sequence). In DNA, the CDR3 is TGTGCCAGCAGCTCTTGGGCCACCTACGAGCAGTACTTC. It translates to CASSSWATYEQYF.

The rearrangement uses TRBV4-2 and TRBJ2-7, with 8 bases fitting TRBD2. This CDR3 has 16 residues. The germline gives CDR1 LGHNA, CDR2 YNFKEQ. The V and J ends lost 1 base and 6 bases, in that order; junction bases with no gene match: 11. Written as DNA, the CDR3 is TGTGCCAGCAGCCAAGTTTATTCGGGGGGGCCGGGCGAGCAGTACTTC. Translation gives CASSQVYSGGPGEQYF.